The 26 T cell receptor beta chains below were found in one sample sequenced in a study of T cells in tuberculosis. Profiling relied on immunoSEQ multiplex PCR, and the TCRdb table lists in-frame clones only, not all of them. Of 30,000 to 45,000 clones in the sample, 90% to 95% were seen once. The sequenced sample was PBMCs. The source is a donor aged 10-35 years with latent tuberculosis or without tuberculosis infection. Some clones in this sample may be carry-over from other donors' samples.

The chain is built from TRBV6-4 and TRBJ1-5, with D perhaps matching TRBD1 (5 bases). The germline gives CDR1 MRHNA, CDR2 SNTAGT. The CDR3 loop spans 15 amino acids. The germline V and J ends were trimmed by 5 bases and 2 bases, with 13 bases remaining between them. The CDR3 coding sequence is TGTGCCAGCAGTAGAACGGCGGGGGGCAATCAGCCCCAGCATTTT. This encodes CASSRTAGGNQPQHF.

This chain uses TRBV19 with TRBJ1-2; 9 nucleotides match TRBD1. Germline loops: CDR1 LNHDA, CDR2 SQIVND (reference sequence). The length of the CDR3 is 15 residues. The ends lost 6 bases at V and 8 bases at J; junction bases unmatched: 13. The CDR3 DNA is TGTGCCAGTAGGCCGGGACAGGGTTTGCATTACGGCTACACCTTC. Encoded protein: CASRPGQGLHYGYTF. The full variable domain, completed using reference TRBV19 and TRBJ1-2, is DGGITQSPKYLFRKEGQNVTLSCEQNLNHDAMYWYRQDPGQGLRLIYYSQIVNDFQKGDIAEGYSVSREKKESFPLTVTSAQKNPTAFYLCASRPGQGLHYGYTFGSGTRLTVV.

V is TRBV7-2 and J is TRBJ2-6, with D unresolved. CDR3 length equals 16 residues. Germline V gene lookup returns CDR1 SGHTA and CDR2 FQGNSA. Trimming took off 1 base at V and 1 base at J, with 8 bases between the two ends. The CDR3 sequence is CASSLVAESGANVLTF. Here the CDR3 DNA reads TGTGCCAGCAGCTTAGTGGCGGAATCTGGGGCCAACGTCCTGACTTTC. Full variable domain (missing parts from reference TRBV7-2 and TRBJ2-6): GAGVSQSPSNKVTEKGKDVELRCDPISGHTALYWYRQSLGQGLEFLIYFQGNSAPDKSGLPSDRFSAERTGGSVSTLTIQRTQQEDSAVYLCASSLVAESGANVLTFGAGSRLTVL.

The CDR3 sequence is CASSPREGNTGELFF. CDR3 sequence (DNA): TGTGCCAGCAGCCCCCGTGAGGGGAACACCGGGGAGCTGTTTTTT. V is TRBV7-2 and J is TRBJ2-2, with D perhaps matching TRBD2 (5 bases). The V end lost 5 bases, the J end lost 1 base, and 11 bases lay between the germline ends. This CDR3 region has 15 residues. Germline V gives CDR1 SGHTA, CDR2 FQGNSA.

This chain links TRBV30 with TRBJ1-1, with 9 bases lining up with TRBD1. Germline V gene data show CDR1 as GTSNPN and CDR2 as SVGIG (reference sequence). Germline trimming cut 0 bases from V and 5 bases from J; bases unmatched to any gene: 4. The CDR3 runs to 14 residues. CDR3 loop: CAWSVGQGITEAFF. The DNA for the CDR3 is TGTGCCTGGAGTGTGGGACAGGGAATTACTGAAGCTTTCTTT.

CDR3 coding DNA: TGTGCCACCAGCCGGGACAGGGGTAACACCGGGGAGCTGTTTTTT. Protein product: CATSRDRGNTGELFF. This chain links TRBV15 with TRBJ2-2; 10 nucleotides line up with TRBD1. There are 15 residues in the CDR3. The V gene end was trimmed by 5 bases and the J gene end by 2 bases; junction bases not matched to a gene: 2. The V gene's germline CDR1 is LNHNV and CDR2 YYDKDF (reference sequence).

This rearrangement joins TRBV6-5 to TRBJ2-1; possibly TRBD2 for D (6 bases). This CDR3 is 14 amino acids long. The germline V and J ends were trimmed by 4 bases and 8 bases, with 15 bases remaining between them. CDR1 and CDR2 from the germline V gene are MNHEY and SVGAGI. The CDR3 DNA follows: TGTGCCAGCAGTTGCAGCAGTGGGGGGTATGAGCAGTTCTTC. Translation: CASSCSSGGYEQFF.

In regard to this clone: An end of the junction differs from the germline gene, which may be a read error. The chain combines TRBV27 with TRBJ1-1, with TRBD1 matching 11 bases. Looked up from germline, CDR1 is MNHEY and CDR2 is SMNVEV (reference sequence). This CDR3 has 16 amino acids. Here the CDR3 reads CASSLRTGGMKTEAFF. Here the CDR3 DNA reads TGTGCCAGCAGTTTACGGACAGGGGGCATGAAGACTGAAGCTTTCTTT.

The V and J genes are TRBV9 and TRBJ1-3, with D possibly being TRBD1 (5 bases). Germline values: CDR1 SGDLS, CDR2 YYNGEE. V was clipped by 0 bases and J by 3 bases, with 10 bases between them. The CDR3 consists of 15 residues. The CDR3 nucleotides read TGTGCCAGCAGCGTAGAAGGGGCGCTTGGAAACACCATATATTTT. It specifies CASSVEGALGNTIYF.

This clone appeared a single time. V gene TRBV5-8 combines with J gene TRBJ2-7, with 7 bases matching TRBD1. There are 13 residues in the CDR3. Germline V gene lookup returns CDR1 SGHTS and CDR2 YDEGEE. The trim removed 4 bases at V and 2 bases at J, leaving 3 bases unmatched. The CDR3 sequence is CASSPGTAYEQYF. The CDR3 bases are TGTGCCAGCAGCCCCGGGACAGCCTACGAGCAGTACTTC. Full variable domain (outside the CDR3, taken from reference TRBV5-8 and TRBJ2-7): EAGVTQSPTHLIKTRGQQATLRCSPISGHTSVYWYQQALGLGLQFLLWYDEGEERNRGNFPPRFSGRQFPNYSSELNVNALELEDSALYLCASSPGTAYEQYFGPGTRLTVT.

The V call is TRBV4-3, the J call TRBJ1-1, with TRBD1 as a possible D gene (6 bases). Looked up from germline, CDR1 is LGHNA and CDR2 is YSLEER. The V and J ends lost 3 bases and 0 bases respectively, with 11 bases between them. This CDR3 region has 15 residues. The CDR3 DNA reads as TGCGCCAGCAGCCAGCCCGGGGACATGAACACTGAAGCTTTCTTT. Translation gives CASSQPGDMNTEAFF.

The chain combines TRBV18 with TRBJ1-1; TRBD1 is a possible D gene (5 bases). Germline V gene lookup returns CDR1 KGHSH and CDR2 LQKENI. There are 13 residues in the CDR3. V shed 2 bases and J shed 6 bases, with 10 bases lying between them. The CDR3 nucleotides are TGTGCCAGCTCACCAAGGGAGGGGCCTGAAGCTTTCTTT. Protein sequence: CASSPREGPEAFF.

The genes are TRBV29-1 and TRBJ1-5; 7 bases map to TRBD1. Germline loops: CDR1 SQVTM, CDR2 ANQGSEA. Trimming took 5 bases from V and 5 from J; bases not matched to a gene: 6. The CDR3 consists of 13 residues. The CDR3 region has the DNA TGCAGCGTTACCGGGACAGCTGATCAGCCCCAGCATTTT. Residues: CSVTGTADQPQHF.

The gene calls are TRBV12-5 and TRBJ2-5; D is possibly TRBD1 (6 bases). This CDR3 region has 14 residues. V was pared by 5 bases and J by 2 bases, with 12 bases between. The V gene's germline CDR1 is LGHNT and CDR2 FRNRAP. The CDR3 is CASGHHRAQETQYF. The CDR3 coding sequence is TGTGCTAGTGGTCATCACAGGGCTCAAGAGACCCAGTACTTC.

This chain uses TRBV18 with TRBJ2-2; TRBD1 aligns across 9 bases. V shed 3 bases, J shed 1 base, and the junction held 3 bases outside the gene matches. Germline V gene data show CDR1 as KGHSH and CDR2 as LQKENI. CDR3 size: 16 residues. DNA for the CDR3: TGTGCCAGCTCACCCCCGACAGGGGGGAACACCGGGGAGCTGTTTTTT. It is translated as CASSPPTGGNTGELFF.

The chain has TRBV19 and TRBJ2-5; 7 nucleotides match TRBD1. J lost 3 bases, V lost 5 bases, and 6 bases had no gene match. Germline V gene lookup returns CDR1 LNHDA and CDR2 SQIVND (reference sequence). The CDR3 contains 14 residues. In nucleotides, the CDR3 is TGTGCCAGTAGTCCGACAGGGTGGAAAGAGACCCAGTACTTC. Protein product: CASSPTGWKETQYF.

The chain joins TRBV6-5 to TRBJ1-3; TRBD1 agrees at 7 bases. CDR1 is MNHEY and CDR2 is SVGAGI in the germline V gene. V shed 2 bases and J 0 bases; nucleotides not matched to a gene: 1. This CDR3 comprises 15 residues. The DNA of the CDR3 is TGTGCCAGCAGTTACCAGGGGGTCTCTGGAAACACCATATATTTT. Its protein product is CASSYQGVSGNTIYF.

The genes are TRBV5-1 and TRBJ1-5; tentatively, D is TRBD1 (6 bases). The CDR3 runs 13 residues. Germline-derived CDR1 and CDR2 are SGHRS and YFSETQ. V was clipped by 2 bases and J by 6 bases, with 9 bases between them. CDR3 nucleotides: TGCGCCAGCAGCTTTCTGGGGGCTCAGCCCCAGCATTTT. Protein sequence: CASSFLGAQPQHF.

The V and J genes are TRBV27 and TRBJ1-1, with TRBD1 as a possible D gene (5 bases). Germline lookup yields CDR1 MNHEY and CDR2 SMNVEV (reference sequence). The CDR3 runs 15 residues. V was cut by 5 bases and J by 3 bases, with 16 bases left in between. CDR3 amino acids: CASSPMYQGYTEAFF. The CDR3 DNA is TGTGCCAGCAGTCCCATGTATCAGGGATACACTGAAGCTTTCTTT.

V usage is TRBV7-3 and J usage is TRBJ2-1; the D gene is possibly TRBD2 (5 bases). Per germline, CDR1 SGHTA and CDR2 FQGTGA. The CDR3 loop spans 17 amino acids. Between the trimmed V and J ends, which lost 5 bases and 2 bases, there was a span of 19 bases. CDR3 DNA: TGTGCCAGCAGCCCAAGAATAGCGATGGTAACCTACAATGAGCAGTTCTTC. Encoded protein: CASSPRIAMVTYNEQFF.

V usage is TRBV6-5 and J usage is TRBJ2-7; no clear D. V lost 2 bases and J 4 bases, leaving 12 bases between the germline ends. This CDR3 has 14 residues. The germline V gene encodes CDR1 MNHEY and CDR2 SVGAGI. The CDR3 DNA reads as TGTGCCAGCAGTTACCGAGGTCACCTTTACGAGCAGTACTTC. Its translation is CASSYRGHLYEQYF.

The chain has TRBV6-5 and TRBJ2-1; D call uncertain. Germline V gene lookup returns CDR1 MNHEY and CDR2 SVGAGI. V gave up 5 bases and J gave up 3 bases, with 14 bases separating them. The CDR3 has 15 amino acids. The CDR3 nucleotides read TGTGCCAGCAGTCTAGAAAGCCGGAGCTACAATGAGCAGTTCTTC. It yields the protein CASSLESRSYNEQFF.

This chain connects TRBV6-5 to TRBJ1-5; tentative D call: TRBD1 (6 bases). The V gene's germline CDR1 is MNHEY and CDR2 SVGAGI. This CDR3 has 14 residues. V lost 0 bases, J lost 5 bases, and 8 bases lay in between. The CDR3 region is CASSYSRGYQPQHF. CDR3 sequence (DNA): TGTGCCAGCAGTTACTCTAGGGGGTATCAGCCCCAGCATTTT.

The chain is built from TRBV11-2 and TRBJ2-1; D is unresolved. The V gene's germline CDR1 is SGHAT and CDR2 FQNNGV. Trimming took off 0 bases at V and 5 bases at J, with 8 bases between the two ends. This CDR3 comprises 14 residues. CDR3 residues: CASSLDRLHNEQFF. As DNA, the CDR3 is TGTGCCAGCAGCTTAGATCGCCTACACAATGAGCAGTTCTTC.

The chain is built from TRBV5-8 and TRBJ1-1, with D hard to call. CDR1 and CDR2 from the germline V gene are SGHTS and YDEGEE. This CDR3 comprises 14 residues. Trimming shortened V by 2 bases and J by 6 bases, and 14 bases separated the two germline ends. The CDR3 here is CASSFRLRWPEAFF. The CDR3, as DNA: TGTGCCAGCAGCTTTCGCTTGCGGTGGCCTGAAGCTTTCTTT.

This rearrangement joins TRBV11-2 to TRBJ1-1; unclear D gene. CDR3 size: 14 residues. V lost 1 base, J lost 3 bases, and 9 bases lay in between. Germline V gene sequence: CDR1 SGHAT, CDR2 FQNNGV. CDR3 residues: CASSLVGADTEAFF. The CDR3 DNA reads as TGTGCCAGCAGCTTAGTAGGTGCGGACACTGAAGCTTTCTTT.